The subject of this entry is one TCR beta chain. 5'RACE template switching built TCR beta cDNA with unique molecular identifiers. TCRdb reworked the 5' RACE reads into one entry per CDR3 protein, no DNA. The sample totals some 110,000 distinct CDR3 sequences. The record originates from a study of T cells expressing NK-cell markers. There are 13 residues in the CDR3. From germline, CDR1 is MNHNS and CDR2 SASEGT. The TCR comes from a woman between 18 and 69 years old in good health. The genes are TRBV6-1 and TRBJ1-2; TCRdb picks TRBD1, but there is no DNA to check that call. Sequencing was performed on blood T cells: a sorted CD56 or NKG2C T cell subset, CD4+ or CD8+ T cells, or bulk PBMC T cells (not recorded which). Here the CDR3 reads CASRGGAYYGYTF.